This TCR beta chain was identified in a study of blood T cell repertoires in COVID-19. Enrollees, about 18 to 95 years old, lived in about two dozen US areas. From germline, CDR1 is PRHDT and CDR2 FYEKMQ (reference sequence). The CDR3 covers 14 residues. Trimming cost V 3 bases and J 12 bases, with 18 bases left between them. TCRdb keeps only in-frame clones here, not all; method: immunoSEQ multiplex PCR. The table includes around 300,000 clones, 89% detected once. This TCR was sampled from a woman aged 40 to 55 who had recovered from COVID-19. The V and J genes are TRBV13 and TRBJ2-1, with TRBD1 as a possible D gene (7 bases). The specimen was PBMCs or T cells enriched from blood (not recorded which). The CDR3 sequence: CASSFTRQGGGQFF. The CDR3 nucleotides are TGTGCCAGCAGCTTTACGAGGCAGGGGGGAGGGCAGTTCTTC.